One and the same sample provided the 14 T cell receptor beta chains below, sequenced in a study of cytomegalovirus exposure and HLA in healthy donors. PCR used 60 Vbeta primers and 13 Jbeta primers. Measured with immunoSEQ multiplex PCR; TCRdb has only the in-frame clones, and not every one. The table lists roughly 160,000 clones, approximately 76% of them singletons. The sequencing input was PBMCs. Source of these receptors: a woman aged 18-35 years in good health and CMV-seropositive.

CDR3 sequence: CASSFLRGTEYF. In nucleotides, the CDR3 is TGCGCCAGCAGCTTCCTGCGGGGAACGGAGTACTTC. This chain connects TRBV5-1 to TRBJ2-5; tentatively, D is TRBD2 (6 bases). Germline values: CDR1 SGHRS, CDR2 YFSETQ. Trimming removed 2 bases at V and 12 bases at J, with 14 bases between. The CDR3 totals 12 residues. Using reference TRBV5-1 and TRBJ2-5 for the parts outside the CDR3, the full variable domain is KAGVTQTPRYLIKTRGQQVTLSCSPISGHRSVSWYQQTPGQGLQFLFEYFSETQRNKGNFPGRFSGRQFSNSRSEMNVSTLELGDSALYLCASSFLRGTEYFGPGTRLLVL.

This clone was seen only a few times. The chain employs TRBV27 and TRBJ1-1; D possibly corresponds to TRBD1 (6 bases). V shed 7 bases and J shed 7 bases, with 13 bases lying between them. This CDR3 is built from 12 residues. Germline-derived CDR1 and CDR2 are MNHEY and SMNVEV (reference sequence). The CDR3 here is CASKKQGNEAFF. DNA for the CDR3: TGTGCCAGCAAAAAACAGGGCAATGAAGCTTTCTTT.

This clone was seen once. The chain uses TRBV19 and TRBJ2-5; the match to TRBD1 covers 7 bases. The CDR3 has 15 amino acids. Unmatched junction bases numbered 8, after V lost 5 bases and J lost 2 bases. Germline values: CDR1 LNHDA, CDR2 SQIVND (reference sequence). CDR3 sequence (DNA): TGTGCCAGTAGTCGAGAGACAGGGAAGCAAGAGACCCAGTACTTC. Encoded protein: CASSRETGKQETQYF.

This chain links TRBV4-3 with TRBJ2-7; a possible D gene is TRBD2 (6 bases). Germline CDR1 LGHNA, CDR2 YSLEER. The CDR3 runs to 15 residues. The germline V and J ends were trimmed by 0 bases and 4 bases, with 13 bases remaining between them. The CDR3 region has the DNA TGCGCCAGCAGCCAAGATGGCGGGACTCAATACGAGCAGTACTTC. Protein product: CASSQDGGTQYEQYF.

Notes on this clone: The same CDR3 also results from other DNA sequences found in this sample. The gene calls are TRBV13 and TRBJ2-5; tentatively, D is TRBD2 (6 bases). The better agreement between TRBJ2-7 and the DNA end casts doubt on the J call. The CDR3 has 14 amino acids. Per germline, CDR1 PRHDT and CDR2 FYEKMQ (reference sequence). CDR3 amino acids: CASSLGGSSYEQYF. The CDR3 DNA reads TGTGCCAGCAGCTTAGGCGGGAGCTCCTACGAGCAGTACTTC.

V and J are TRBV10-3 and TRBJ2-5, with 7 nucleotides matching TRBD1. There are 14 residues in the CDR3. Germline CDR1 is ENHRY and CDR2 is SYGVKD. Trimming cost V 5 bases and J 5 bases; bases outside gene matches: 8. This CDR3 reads CAISTSTGKETQYF. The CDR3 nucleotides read TGTGCCATCAGTACCTCGACAGGGAAGGAGACCCAGTACTTC.

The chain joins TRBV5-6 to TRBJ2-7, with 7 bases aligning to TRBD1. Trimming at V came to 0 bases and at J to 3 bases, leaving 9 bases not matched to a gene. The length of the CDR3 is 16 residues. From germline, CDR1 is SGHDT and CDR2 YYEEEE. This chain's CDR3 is CASSLAEGARIYEQYF. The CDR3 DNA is TGTGCCAGCAGCTTGGCCGAGGGGGCCCGTATCTACGAGCAGTACTTC.

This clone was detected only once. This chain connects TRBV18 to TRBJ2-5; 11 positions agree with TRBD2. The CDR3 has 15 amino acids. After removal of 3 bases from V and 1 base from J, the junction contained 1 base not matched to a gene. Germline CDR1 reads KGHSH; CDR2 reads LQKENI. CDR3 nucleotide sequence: TGTGCCAGCTCACCGGGACTAGCGGTCCAAGAGACCCAGTACTTC. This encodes CASSPGLAVQETQYF. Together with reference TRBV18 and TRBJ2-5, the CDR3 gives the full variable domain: NAGVMQNPRHLVRRRGQEARLRCSPMKGHSHVYWYRQLPEEGLKFMVYLQKENIIDESGMPKERFSAEFPKEGPSILRIQQVVRGDSAAYFCASSPGLAVQETQYFGPGTRLLVL.

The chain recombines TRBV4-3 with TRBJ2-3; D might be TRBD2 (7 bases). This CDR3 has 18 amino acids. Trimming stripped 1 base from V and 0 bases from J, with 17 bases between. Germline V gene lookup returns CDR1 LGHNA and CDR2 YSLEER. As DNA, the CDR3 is TGCGCCAGCAGCCAAGGCGGGGGCGCTCTTACTAGCACAGATACGCAGTATTTT. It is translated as CASSQGGGALTSTDTQYF.

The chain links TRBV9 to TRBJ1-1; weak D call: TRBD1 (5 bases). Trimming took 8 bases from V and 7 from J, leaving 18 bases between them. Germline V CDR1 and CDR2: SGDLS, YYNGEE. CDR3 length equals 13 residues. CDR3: CASSREGSNEAFF. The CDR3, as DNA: TGTGCCAGTTCCAGGGAGGGGTCCAATGAAGCTTTCTTT.

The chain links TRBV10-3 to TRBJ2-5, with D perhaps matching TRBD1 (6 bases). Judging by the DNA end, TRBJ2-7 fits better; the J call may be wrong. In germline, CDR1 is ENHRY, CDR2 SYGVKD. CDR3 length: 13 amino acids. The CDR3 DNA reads TGTGCCATCAGTGGAGGGGGTAACTACGAGCAGTACTTC. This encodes CAISGGGNYEQYF.

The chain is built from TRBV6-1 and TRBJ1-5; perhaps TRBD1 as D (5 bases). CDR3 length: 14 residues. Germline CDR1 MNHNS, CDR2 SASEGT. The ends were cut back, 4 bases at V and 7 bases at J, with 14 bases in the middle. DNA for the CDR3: TGTGCCAGCAGTGCGGCCCTCGGGGGGCAGCCCCAGCATTTT. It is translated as CASSAALGGQPQHF.

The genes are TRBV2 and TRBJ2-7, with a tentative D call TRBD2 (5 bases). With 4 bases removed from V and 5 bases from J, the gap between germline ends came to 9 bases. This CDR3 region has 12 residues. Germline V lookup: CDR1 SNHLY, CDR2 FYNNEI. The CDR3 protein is CASSVEGDEQYF. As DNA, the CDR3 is TGTGCCAGCAGTGTCGAGGGCGACGAGCAGTACTTC.

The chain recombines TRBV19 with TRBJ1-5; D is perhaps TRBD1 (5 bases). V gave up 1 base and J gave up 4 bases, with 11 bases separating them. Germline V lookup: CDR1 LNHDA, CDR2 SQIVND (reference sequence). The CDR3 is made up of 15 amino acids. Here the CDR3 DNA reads TGTGCCAGTAGTATAGTGTCGGGGGTAAATCAGCCCCAGCATTTT. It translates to CASSIVSGVNQPQHF.